One sample yielded the 22 T cell receptor beta chains listed below, sequenced in a study of immune evolution from preneoplasia to lung adenocarcinoma. Assay: immunoSEQ multiplex PCR; the TCRdb copy retains only in-frame clones and omits some. This sample has about 3,400 clones; over 70% occur once, and the top ten carry roughly 10%. The sequencing input was FFPE atypical adenomatous hyperplasia tissue from the lung. Indicated subset: atypical adenomatous hyperplasia (AAH), lung preneoplasia. These receptors originate from a person aged 65 to 79 with lung adenocarcinoma.

The DNA for the CDR3 is TGCGCCAGCAGCGAGGGACAGGGCAATGAGCAGTTCTTC. Translating gives CASSEGQGNEQFF. V is TRBV5-1 and J is TRBJ2-1; the match to TRBD1 covers 9 bases. The V gene's germline CDR1 is SGHRS and CDR2 YFSETQ. This CDR3 has 13 amino acids. With V trimmed by 4 bases and J by 6 bases, 2 bases remained unmatched.

This clone was counted only a few times. This sequence joins TRBV2 and TRBJ2-3; D gene unclear. Looked up from germline, CDR1 is SNHLY and CDR2 is FYNNEI. V was cut by 8 bases and J by 2 bases, with 29 bases left in between. The CDR3 is made up of 19 amino acids. The DNA for the CDR3 is TGTGCCAGCCTACCCACAAAGTTTAGCAGGAACATACACACAGATACGCAGTATTTT. Translation gives CASLPTKFSRNIHTDTQYF.

The rearrangement uses TRBV2 and TRBJ2-4; D gene unclear. The CDR3 extends over 11 amino acids. Germline V gives CDR1 SNHLY, CDR2 FYNNEI. With 10 bases removed from V and 8 bases from J, the gap between germline ends came to 12 bases. For the CDR3, the DNA is TGTGCCACCGTGCTGGTTGACATTCAGTACTTC. This gives the protein CATVLVDIQYF.

This clone was seen a handful of times. CDR3 loop: CASSSSGRAAGELFF. CDR3 nucleotides: TGTGCCAGCAGCTCTAGCGGGAGAGCGGCCGGGGAGCTGTTTTTT. This rearrangement joins TRBV5-8 to TRBJ2-2, with 10 bases fitting TRBD2. Unmatched junction bases numbered 5, after V lost 3 bases and J lost 6 bases. CDR3 length: 15 amino acids. Germline lookup yields CDR1 SGHTS and CDR2 YDEGEE.

This clone was seen a few times. The rearrangement joins TRBV5-1 to TRBJ2-2, with D possibly being TRBD1 (6 bases). The germline CDR1 and CDR2 sequences are SGHRS and YFSETQ. V lost 3 bases to trimming and J lost 0 bases, with 12 bases between them. CDR3 size: 16 residues. For the CDR3, the DNA is TGCGCCAGCAGCTGGTCAGGGGCGTCGAACACCGGGGAGCTGTTTTTT. This translates into CASSWSGASNTGELFF. The variable domain in full, with the rest retrieved from reference TRBV5-1 and TRBJ2-2, is KAGVTQTPRYLIKTRGQQVTLSCSPISGHRSVSWYQQTPGQGLQFLFEYFSETQRNKGNFPGRFSGRQFSNSRSEMNVSTLELGDSALYLCASSWSGASNTGELFFGEGSRLTVL.

This chain connects TRBV29-1 to TRBJ2-7; D may be TRBD2 (6 bases). The CDR3 sequence is 13 residues long. Deletions cut 3 bases from V and 7 bases from J, with 16 bases between. Germline V CDR1 and CDR2: SQVTM, ANQGSEA. The CDR3 sequence: CSVEGRARGEQYF. The CDR3 bases are TGCAGCGTTGAGGGAAGGGCCCGGGGGGAGCAGTACTTC.

The J gene is TRBJ2-1, the V gene TRBV6-4; the match to TRBD2 covers 7 bases. CDR3 size: 15 residues. The ends lost 0 bases at V and 8 bases at J; junction bases unmatched: 7. From germline, CDR1 is MRHNA and CDR2 SNTAGT. CDR3 loop: CASSDSDSGGDEQFF. CDR3 nucleotides: TGTGCCAGCAGTGACTCAGACAGTGGGGGGGATGAGCAGTTCTTC.

The gene calls are TRBV7-3 and TRBJ1-2; D may be TRBD1 (5 bases). V was pared by 2 bases and J by 8 bases, with 12 bases between. This CDR3 spans 13 amino acids. Looked up from germline, CDR1 is SGHTA and CDR2 is FQGTGA. The CDR3 DNA follows: TGTGCCAGCAGCTTAGGGGGGGGTGGCGGCTACACCTTC. It encodes CASSLGGGGGYTF.

The J gene is TRBJ2-4, the V gene TRBV28; 10 bases map to TRBD1. This CDR3 region has 14 residues. Germline-derived CDR1 and CDR2 are MDHEN and SYDVKM. V was clipped by 9 bases and J by 2 bases; unmatched bases: 4. CDR3 protein: CASPGQGTKNIQYF. Here the CDR3 DNA reads TGTGCCAGTCCGGGACAGGGGACCAAAAACATTCAGTACTTC.

The chain links TRBV6-5 to TRBJ1-2; D is undetermined. Per the germline V gene, CDR1 is MNHEY and CDR2 is SVGAGI. V was pared by 9 bases and J by 3 bases, with 8 bases between. The CDR3 length is 11 residues. CDR3 in amino acids: CASHSHYGYTF. The CDR3, as DNA: TGTGCCAGTCATTCCCACTATGGCTACACCTTC.

This chain connects TRBV7-2 to TRBJ2-1, with D possibly called TRBD1 or TRBD2 (5 bases each). Trimming removed 5 bases from V and 2 bases from J, with 16 bases in between. This CDR3 has 16 residues. The germline V gene has CDR1 SGHTA and CDR2 FQGNSA. CDR3 protein: CASSQIWDGAYNEQFF. For the CDR3, the DNA is TGTGCCAGCAGCCAGATCTGGGACGGAGCCTACAATGAGCAGTTCTTC.

CDR3 protein: CASSQGTGLPMWGYEQYF. The CDR3 DNA sequence: TGTGCCAGCAGCCAAGGGACGGGACTCCCTATGTGGGGCTACGAGCAGTACTTC. This chain connects TRBV4-2 to TRBJ2-7; D perhaps matches TRBD2 (6 bases). Looked up from germline, CDR1 is LGHNA and CDR2 is YNFKEQ. The ends were cut back, 1 base at V and 3 bases at J, with 22 bases in the middle. This CDR3 comprises 18 residues.

This sequence joins TRBV30 and TRBJ1-2; 12 nucleotides agree with TRBD1. V lost 5 bases and J lost 8; bases outside the gene matches: 9. CDR1 and CDR2 (germline): GTSNPN, SVGIG (reference sequence). The CDR3 loop spans 14 amino acids. The CDR3 spells CAWAPGQGAEGYTF. The DNA for the CDR3 is TGTGCCTGGGCCCCGGGACAGGGGGCGGAAGGCTACACCTTC. The entire variable domain, with the rest obtained from reference TRBV30 and TRBJ1-2, is as follows: SQTIHQWPATLVQPVGSPLSLECTVEGTSNPNLYWYRQAAGRGLQLLFYSVGIGQISSEVPQNLSASRPQDRQFILSSKKLLLSDSGFYLCAWAPGQGAEGYTFGSGTRLTVV.

The chain has TRBV19 and TRBJ2-5; 12 nucleotides line up with TRBD2. Trimming cost V 4 bases and J 5 bases; bases outside gene matches: 17. CDR1 and CDR2 from the germline V gene are LNHDA and SQIVND (reference sequence). This CDR3 is 19 amino acids long. The CDR3 reads CASSKRLAGVGPTVETQYF. The CDR3 nucleotides are TGTGCCAGTAGTAAACGACTAGCGGGAGTTGGGCCGACAGTGGAGACCCAGTACTTC.

This clone was observed a handful of times. The gene calls are TRBV9 and TRBJ1-1, with D possibly TRBD1 on 6 matching bases. The germline CDR1 and CDR2 sequences are SGDLS and YYNGEE. The CDR3 totals 16 residues. Trimming shortened V by 0 bases and J by 0 bases, and 12 bases separated the two germline ends. The CDR3, as DNA: TGTGCCAGCAGCGTAGAAGGAACAGGGCTGAACACTGAAGCTTTCTTT. It is translated as CASSVEGTGLNTEAFF. Full variable domain (rest looked up from reference TRBV9 and TRBJ1-1): DSGVTQTPKHLITATGQRVTLRCSPRSGDLSVYWYQQSLDQGLQFLIQYYNGEERAKGNILERFSAQQFPDLHSELNLSSLELGDSALYFCASSVEGTGLNTEAFFGQGTRLTVV.

V is TRBV27 and J is TRBJ2-2, with 7 bases aligning to TRBD2. The CDR3 totals 14 residues. V dropped 7 bases and J dropped 3; count of bases not matched to a gene: 5. In germline, CDR1 is MNHEY, CDR2 SMNVEV (reference sequence). This CDR3 reads CASKSGRDTGELFF. CDR3 nucleotides: TGTGCCAGCAAGAGTGGGAGGGACACCGGGGAGCTGTTTTTT.

V and J are TRBV7-9 and TRBJ2-1, with TRBD2 matching 16 bases. With V trimmed by 5 bases and J by 12 bases, 10 bases remained unmatched. This CDR3 spans 16 amino acids. Germline values: CDR1 SEHNR, CDR2 FQNEAQ (reference sequence). CDR3 protein: CASSTLGTSGRARQFF. CDR3 DNA: TGTGCCAGCAGCACCTTGGGGACTAGCGGGAGGGCCCGGCAGTTCTTC.

This clone showed up just a few times. This chain joins TRBV6-5 and TRBJ1-3; 9 nucleotides align to TRBD1. After removal of 6 bases from V and 3 bases from J, the junction contained 6 bases not matched to a gene. The CDR3 extends over 15 amino acids. Germline V gene sequence: CDR1 MNHEY, CDR2 SVGAGI. The chain's CDR3 is CASSVQGAGGNTIYF. CDR3 DNA sequence: TGTGCCAGCAGCGTACAGGGGGCCGGTGGAAACACCATATATTTT.

The CDR3 sequence is CASSYSNTALGAFF. The CDR3 bases are TGTGCCAGCAGTTACTCGAATACAGCTCTCGGGGCTTTCTTT. The rearrangement uses TRBV6-6 and TRBJ1-1, with D hard to call. Germline V gene lookup returns CDR1 MNHNY and CDR2 SVGAGI (reference sequence). V shed 0 bases and J shed 11 bases, with 16 bases lying between them. The length of the CDR3 is 14 residues.

The V and J genes are TRBV28 and TRBJ1-5; D remains unclear. CDR3 length: 15 residues. V was pared by 6 bases and J by 6 bases, with 18 bases between. The germline gives CDR1 MDHEN, CDR2 SYDVKM. CDR3 sequence (DNA): TGTGCCAGCAGCACCCGACGGGAGTCCGGTCAGCCCCAGCATTTT. This encodes CASSTRRESGQPQHF.

The rearrangement joins TRBV11-2 to TRBJ1-1, with D hard to call. Germline CDR1 is SGHAT and CDR2 is FQNNGV. This CDR3 spans 13 amino acids. Trimming removed 5 bases from V and 1 base from J, with 8 bases in between. CDR3 region: CASSTWWNTEAFF. CDR3 nucleotides: TGTGCCAGCAGCACGTGGTGGAACACTGAAGCTTTCTTT.

The chain has TRBV4-1 and TRBJ2-1; D not resolved. V lost 0 bases, J lost 4 bases, and 7 bases lay in between. The CDR3 is made up of 14 amino acids. The germline gives CDR1 MGHRA, CDR2 YSYEKL. CDR3 in amino acids: CASSQDRSYNEQFF. The CDR3 nucleotides are TGCGCCAGCAGCCAAGATAGAAGTTACAATGAGCAGTTCTTC.